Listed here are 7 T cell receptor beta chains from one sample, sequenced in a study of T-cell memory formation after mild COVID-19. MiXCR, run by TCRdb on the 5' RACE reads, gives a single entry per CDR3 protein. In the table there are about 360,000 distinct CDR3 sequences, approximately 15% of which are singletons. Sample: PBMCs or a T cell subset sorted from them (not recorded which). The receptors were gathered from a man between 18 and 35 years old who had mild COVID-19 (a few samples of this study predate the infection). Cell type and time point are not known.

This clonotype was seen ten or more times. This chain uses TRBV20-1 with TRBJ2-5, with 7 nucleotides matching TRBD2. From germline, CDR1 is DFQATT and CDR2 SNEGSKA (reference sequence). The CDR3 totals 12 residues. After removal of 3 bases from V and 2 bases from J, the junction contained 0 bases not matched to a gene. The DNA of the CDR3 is TGCAGTGCTAGCGGGGGGCAAGAGACCCAGTACTTC. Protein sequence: CSASGGQETQYF.

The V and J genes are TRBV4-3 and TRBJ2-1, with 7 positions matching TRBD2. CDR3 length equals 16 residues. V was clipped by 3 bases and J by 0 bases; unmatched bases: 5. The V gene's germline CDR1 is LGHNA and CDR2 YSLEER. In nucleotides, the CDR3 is TGCGCCAGCAGCCAGCAACTAGCGAGCTCCTACAATGAGCAGTTCTTC. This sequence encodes CASSQQLASSYNEQFF.

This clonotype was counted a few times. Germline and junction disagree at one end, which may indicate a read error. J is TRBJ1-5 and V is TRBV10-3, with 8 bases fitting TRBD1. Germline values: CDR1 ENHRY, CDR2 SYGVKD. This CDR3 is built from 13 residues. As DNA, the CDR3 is TGTCCCATGTCAGGGGGCGAGGGTCAGCCCCAGCATTTT. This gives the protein CPMSGGEGQPQHF.

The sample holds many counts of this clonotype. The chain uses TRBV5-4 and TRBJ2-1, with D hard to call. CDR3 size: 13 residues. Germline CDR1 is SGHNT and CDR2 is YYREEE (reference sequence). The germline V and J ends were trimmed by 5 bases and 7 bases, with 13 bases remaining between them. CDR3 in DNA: TGTGCCAGCAGGGGCCCGGGCCCTAATGAGCAGTTCTTC. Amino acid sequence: CASRGPGPNEQFF.

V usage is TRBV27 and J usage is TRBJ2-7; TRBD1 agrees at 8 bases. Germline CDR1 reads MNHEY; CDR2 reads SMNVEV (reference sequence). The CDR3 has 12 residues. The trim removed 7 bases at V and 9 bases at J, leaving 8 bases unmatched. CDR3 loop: CASTDRGGGQYV. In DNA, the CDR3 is TGTGCCAGCACTGACAGGGGAGGCGGGCAGTACGTC.

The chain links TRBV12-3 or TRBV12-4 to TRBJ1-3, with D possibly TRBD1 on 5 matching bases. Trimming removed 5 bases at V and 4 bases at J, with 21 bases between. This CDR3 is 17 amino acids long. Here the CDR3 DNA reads TGTGCCAGCAGTCCCCGGCGAGGGAGGGGAGGAGGAAACACCATATATTTT. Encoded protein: CASSPRRGRGGGNTIYF.

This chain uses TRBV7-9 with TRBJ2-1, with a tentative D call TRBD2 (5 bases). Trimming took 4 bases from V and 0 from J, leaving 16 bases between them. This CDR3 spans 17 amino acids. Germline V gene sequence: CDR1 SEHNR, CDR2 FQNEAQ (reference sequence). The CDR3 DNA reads TGTGCCAGCAGCTCGGTCCGAACAGAGGGCTCCTACAATGAGCAGTTCTTC. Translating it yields CASSSVRTEGSYNEQFF.